Reported below is one T cell receptor (beta chain). Its antigen is not known. Recipients boosted at about 4 weeks or about 12 weeks are pooled. This entry belongs to a study of T cell responses to AZD1222 COVID-19 vaccine. Using immunoSEQ multiplex PCR, the repertoire was profiled, and TCRdb retains in-frame clones only, with some absent. The sample records some 110,000 clones, more than 70% being singletons. Study-wide points: Researchers took repertoire samples only after the peak T cell response had come. In the spike-specific TCR repertoire, nearly half reportedly target unmutated variant regions. Donor demographics were predominantly white British with a female majority; clonal diversity may be underestimated.

CDR3 size: 14 residues. Germline assignment: CDR1 MDHEN and CDR2 SYDVKM. Between the trimmed V and J ends, which lost 6 bases and 5 bases, there was a span of 11 bases. This chain joins TRBV28 and TRBJ1-6; the D is unclear. The material sequenced was peripheral blood, taken 28 days after the second AZD1222 dose. This TCR came from an adult who received the AZD1222 COVID-19 vaccine. CDR3 coding DNA: TGTGCCAGCAGCCTAGCACAAGATAATTCACCCCTCCACTTT. This translates into CASSLAQDNSPLHF.